A selection of T cell receptor beta chains follows, all from one sample in a study of blood T cell repertoires in COVID-19. This table comes from immunoSEQ multiplex PCR, and its TCRdb copy is limited to in-frame clones, with some not included. This table has over 200,000 clones, roughly 90% appearing once. Sequenced input: PBMCs or T cells enriched from blood (not recorded which). The receptors derive from a man aged 35 to 55 who had recovered from COVID-19. Both conserved end residues are part of each CDR3. A D gene is named only where the DNA matches it firmly. Clone size is stated in some rows and not others, as once, few, many or a class when expanded.

NA TRBJ1-1 TRBV13 NA TGTGCCAGCAGCTTATCTATGAACACTGAAGCTTTCTTT CASSLSMNTEAFF
NA TRBJ1-1 TRBV6-6 TRBD1 TGTGCCAGCAGAGATAGGACAGGGACGAATGAAGCTTTCTTT CASRDRTGTNEAFF
once TRBJ2-1 TRBV4-3 TRBD2 TGCGCCAGCAGCAGAGGACTAGCAGGCCTCTACAATGAGCAGTTCTTC CASSRGLAGLYNEQFF
NA TRBJ2-7 TRBV12-3/TRBV12-4 NA TGTGCCAGCAGTCCCTCGGCTAGCGAGCAGTACTTC CASSPSASEQYF
NA TRBJ1-2 TRBV11-3 NA TGTGCCAGCAGCTTAAACAGGGATAAGTCTGGCTACACCTTC CASSLNRDKSGYTF
NA TRBJ1-2 TRBV2 NA TGTGCCAGCAGTGGACAGACGGCCTATGGCTACACCTTC CASSGQTAYGYTF
few TRBJ2-3 TRBV18 TRBD1 TGTGCCAGCTCACCACCTGTCCAGGGGGCTAGCACAGATACGCAGTATTTT CASSPPVQGASTDTQYF
NA TRBJ1-1 TRBV5-4 NA TGTGCCAGCAGCGCGACAGGCCCTTCCACTGAAGCTTTCTTT CASSATGPSTEAFF
NA TRBJ1-1 TRBV19 NA TGTGCCAGTACTCGACAGGCAAGTCCCACTGAAGCTTTCTTT CASTRQASPTEAFF
NA TRBJ2-1 TRBV9 NA TGTGCCAGCAGCGGCGGGGCCAATGAGCAGTTCTTC CASSGGANEQFF
NA TRBJ1-3 TRBV19 NA TGTGCCACAGGGACTAACCAAGTGGGAAACACCATATATTTT CATGTNQVGNTIYF
NA TRBJ2-5 TRBV7-2 NA TGTGCCAGCAGCTTAGGGACAGTCCAAGAGACCCAGTACTTC CASSLGTVQETQYF
NA TRBJ1-1 TRBV24-1 NA TGTGCCACCAGTTTCGGAGCGGGGGCGAACACTGAAGCTTTCTTT CATSFGAGANTEAFF
NA TRBJ2-7 TRBV7-2 NA TGTGCCAGCAGCCCTTACGGGGGTCACGAGCAGTACTTC CASSPYGGHEQYF
NA TRBJ2-7 TRBV28 TRBD1 TGTGCCAGCAGTTTCCGGGACAGGGGTTACGAGCAGTACTTC CASSFRDRGYEQYF
few TRBJ1-3 TRBV4-1 TRBD1 TGCGCCAGCAGCTCCGGGACAGCGCCGGGAAACACCATATATTTT CASSSGTAPGNTIYF
NA TRBJ1-1 TRBV7-2 NA TGTGCCAGCAGCCCCAATAGGGGTTCCACTGAAGCTTTCTTT CASSPNRGSTEAFF
NA TRBJ2-6 TRBV18 NA TGTGCCAGCTCACCCCCACTCAGGGGGACTTACTCTGGGGCCAACGTCCTGACTTTC CASSPPLRGTYSGANVLTF
NA TRBJ2-5 TRBV7-6 NA TGTGCCAGCAGCTTAGCCCCCGGGACCCAGTACTTC CASSLAPGTQYF
NA TRBJ2-5 TRBV6-5 NA TGTGCCAGCAAAGAGTTCCTAGGCAACCAAGAGACCCAGTACTTC CASKEFLGNQETQYF
few TRBJ1-1 TRBV9 NA TGTGCCAGCAGCCCCCTATCTTGGGCCATGAACACTGAAGCTTTCTTT CASSPLSWAMNTEAFF
NA TRBJ2-5 TRBV24-1 TRBD1 TGTGCCACCAGTGACTCGGGACAGGGGGCCCCAGAGACCCAGTACTTC CATSDSGQGAPETQYF
NA TRBJ1-4 TRBV6-2/TRBV6-3 NA TGTGCCAGCAGTTACACCCGGGTAGGAGAAAAACTGTTTTTT CASSYTRVGEKLFF
NA TRBJ2-5 TRBV6-8 TRBD1 TGTGCCACTCGATTCCGGGACAGGGATCAAGAGACCCAGTACTTC CATRFRDRDQETQYF
NA TRBJ2-7 TRBV5-1 NA TGCGCCAGCAGCTTGGATGGGAGAGGTGACGAGCAGTACTTC CASSLDGRGDEQYF
NA TRBJ2-3 TRBV4-1 NA TGCGCCAGCAGCCAAGAGGGCGCAGATACGCAGTATTTT CASSQEGADTQYF
NA TRBJ1-2 TRBV12-3/TRBV12-4 NA TGTGCCACAGGACGGGGCTATGGCTACACCTTC CATGRGYGYTF
NA TRBJ2-7 TRBV6-6 NA TGTGCCAGCAGCTGGGACACGTCCTACGAGCAGTACTTC CASSWDTSYEQYF
NA TRBJ2-5 TRBV27 TRBD1 TGTGCCAGCAGTGAAAGAGGACAGGGGTGGGAGACCCAGTACTTC CASSERGQGWETQYF
NA TRBJ2-7 TRBV12-3/TRBV12-4 TRBD1 TGTGCCAGCAGTCCCTTGGGACAGGACGAGCAGTACTTC CASSPLGQDEQYF
NA TRBJ1-2 TRBV5-1 NA TGCGCCAGCAGCCCGGACCTAGGAGGTACTGGCTACACCTTC CASSPDLGGTGYTF
NA TRBJ2-1 TRBV24-1 TRBD2 TGTGCCACCAGTGATTCTAGCGGGAGGTATTACAATGAGCAGTTCTTC CATSDSSGRYYNEQFF
NA TRBJ1-3 TRBV7-3 NA TGTGCCAGCAGCTTAAGTTCGGGGGTCGGAAACACCATATATTTT CASSLSSGVGNTIYF
NA TRBJ1-2 TRBV6-4 NA TGTGCCAGCAGTGACAGGGGTCGGAGTGGTGGCTACACCTTC CASSDRGRSGGYTF
NA TRBJ1-6 TRBV6-1 TRBD1 TGTGCCAGCAGTGAAGCGTTGGGACAGGGGATCTATAATTCACCCCTCCACTTT CASSEALGQGIYNSPLHF
NA TRBJ1-2 TRBV5-1 TRBD1 TGCGCCAGCAGCTTGTCTGGGACAGGAATAACTAGCGGCTACACCTTC CASSLSGTGITSGYTF
NA TRBJ1-1 TRBV27 NA TGTGCCAGCAGTTCAAGCGGTACGAACACTGAAGCTTTCTTT CASSSSGTNTEAFF
NA TRBJ1-1 TRBV19 NA TGTGCCAGTAGTATAGCGGCGGGCACTGAAGCTTTCTTT CASSIAAGTEAFF
NA TRBJ2-6 TRBV5-4 NA TGTGCCAGCAGCTTCTGGTCCCGGGTTGGGGCCAACGTCCTGACTTTC CASSFWSRVGANVLTF
few TRBJ1-1 TRBV5-1 TRBD1 TGCGCCAGCAGATGGAACGCAGGGGGGAACACTGAAGCTTTCTTT CASRWNAGGNTEAFF
NA TRBJ1-6 TRBV11-3 TRBD1 TGTGCCAGCAGGCTCAGGACAGGGGTCGGGAATAATTCACCCCTCCACTTT CASRLRTGVGNNSPLHF
many TRBJ2-3 TRBV4-2 TRBD2 TGTGCCAGCAGCCAAGATCTAGCGGGAGGGACAGATACGCAGTATTTT CASSQDLAGGTDTQYF
NA TRBJ1-4 TRBV11-3 NA TGTGCCAGCAGCTTAGGAACAGCCCAAAATGAAAAACTGTTTTTT CASSLGTAQNEKLFF
NA TRBJ2-7 TRBV18 TRBD1 TGTGCCAGCTCGCCCGGGACAGGGGGACCCTACGAGCAGTACTTC CASSPGTGGPYEQYF
NA TRBJ1-1 TRBV7-9 TRBD1 TGTGCCAGCAGCCATCCGACAGGGACCTTGAACACTGAAGCTTTCTTT CASSHPTGTLNTEAFF
NA TRBJ2-2 TRBV25-1 TRBD1 TGTGCCAGCGTGACGGGACAGGGTGGCGGGGAGCTGTTTTTT CASVTGQGGGELFF
NA TRBJ2-5 TRBV5-1 TRBD2 TGCGCCAGCAGGCGACGACCTAGCGGGAATGAGTGGGAGACCCAGTACTTC CASRRRPSGNEWETQYF
NA TRBJ1-5 TRBV27 NA TGTGCCAGCAGGACCGGACAGAATCAGCCCCAGCATTTT CASRTGQNQPQHF
NA TRBJ2-1 TRBV5-4 NA TGTGCCAGCAGCGGAACAGGGGAGCAGTTCTTC CASSGTGEQFF
NA TRBJ2-7 TRBV3-1/TRBV3-2 NA TGTGCCAGCAGCCAGCTTACATCAAACTACGAGCAGTACTTC CASSQLTSNYEQYF